This T cell receptor (beta chain) was captured by sequencing in a study of blood T cells in healthy people across ages. Study context: There was about one barcoded beta molecule captured by template switching per two T cells. Study results and limitations: Whereas aged donors had fewer naive CD4+ cells, long-lived donors had more of them and higher diversity.

Together with a sample-barcoded 5' primer, a J-beta primer mix was included in a second PCR lasting about 7 to 12 cycles. Each cDNA molecule carried a tag from a template-switch adaptor that contained 12 random nucleotides. A single record per CDR3 protein comes from TCRdb applying MiXCR to the 5' RACE reads. The sample includes some 1.5 million distinct CDR3 sequences, about 30% of them seen just once. This clonotype was observed a few times. What it binds is unknown. With each sample, at least 5 micrograms of total RNA were extracted. The sequencing sample was made of blood. This receptor was obtained from a woman younger than 45 in good health.

CDR3 protein: CASSSEDRTQYF. CDR3 in DNA: TGTGCCAGCAGCTCCGAGGACCGTACGCAGTATTTT. The chain uses TRBV7-9 and TRBJ2-3; D unclear. This CDR3 has 12 residues. Trimming left V 4 bases short and J 8 bases short, with 10 bases between. Germline V lookup: CDR1 SEHNR, CDR2 FQNEAQ (reference sequence). Filled out from reference TRBV7-9 and TRBJ2-3, the complete variable domain reads DTGVSQNPRHKITKRGQNVTFRCDPISEHNRLYWYRQTLGQGPEFLTYFQNEAQLEKSRLLSDRFSAERPKGSFSTLEIQRTEQGDSAMYLCASSSEDRTQYFGPGTRLTVL.